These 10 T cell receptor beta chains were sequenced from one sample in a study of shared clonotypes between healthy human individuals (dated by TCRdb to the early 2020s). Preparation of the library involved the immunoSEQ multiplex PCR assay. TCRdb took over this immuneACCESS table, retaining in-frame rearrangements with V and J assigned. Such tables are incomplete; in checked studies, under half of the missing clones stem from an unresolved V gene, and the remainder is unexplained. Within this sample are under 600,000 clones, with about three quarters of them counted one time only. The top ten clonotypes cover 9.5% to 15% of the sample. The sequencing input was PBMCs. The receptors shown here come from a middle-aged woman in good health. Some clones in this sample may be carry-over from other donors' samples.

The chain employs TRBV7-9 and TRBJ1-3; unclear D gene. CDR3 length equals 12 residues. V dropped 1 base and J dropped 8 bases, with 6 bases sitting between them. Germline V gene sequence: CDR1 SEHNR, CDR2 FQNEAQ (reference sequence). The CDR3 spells CASSLVEYTIYF. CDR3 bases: TGTGCCAGCAGCTTAGTTGAGTACACCATATATTTT. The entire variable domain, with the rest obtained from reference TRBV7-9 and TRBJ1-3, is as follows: DTGVSQNPRHKITKRGQNVTFRCDPISEHNRLYWYRQTLGQGPEFLTYFQNEAQLEKSRLLSDRFSAERPKGSFSTLEIQRTEQGDSAMYLCASSLVEYTIYFGEGSWLTVV.

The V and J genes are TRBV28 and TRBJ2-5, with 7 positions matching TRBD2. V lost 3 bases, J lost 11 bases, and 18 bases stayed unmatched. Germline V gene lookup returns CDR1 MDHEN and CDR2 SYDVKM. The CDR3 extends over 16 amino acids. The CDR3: CASSFSPGGSVWEQYF. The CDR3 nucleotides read TGTGCCAGCAGTTTCTCCCCGGGCGGGAGTGTTTGGGAGCAGTACTTC.

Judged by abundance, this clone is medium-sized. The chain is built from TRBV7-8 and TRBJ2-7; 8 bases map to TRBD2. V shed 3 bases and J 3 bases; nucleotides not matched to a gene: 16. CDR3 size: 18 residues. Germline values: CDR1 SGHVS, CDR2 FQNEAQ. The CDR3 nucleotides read TGTGCCAGCAGCTTTTTAGCGGGACGAAGCCTAGGGAACTACGAGCAGTACTTC. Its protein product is CASSFLAGRSLGNYEQYF. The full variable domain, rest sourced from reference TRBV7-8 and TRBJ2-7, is GAGVSQSPRYKVAKRGQDVALRCDPISGHVSLFWYQQALGQGPEFLTYFQNEAQLDKSGLPSDRFFAERPEGSVSTLKIQRTQQEDSAVYLCASSFLAGRSLGNYEQYFGPGTRLTVT.

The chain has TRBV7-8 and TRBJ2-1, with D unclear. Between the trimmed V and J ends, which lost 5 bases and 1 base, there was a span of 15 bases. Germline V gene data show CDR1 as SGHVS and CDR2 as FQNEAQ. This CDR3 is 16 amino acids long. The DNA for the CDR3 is TGTGCCAGCAGCCCGTCCCGGGTACTATCCTACAATGAGCAGTTCTTC. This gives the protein CASSPSRVLSYNEQFF.

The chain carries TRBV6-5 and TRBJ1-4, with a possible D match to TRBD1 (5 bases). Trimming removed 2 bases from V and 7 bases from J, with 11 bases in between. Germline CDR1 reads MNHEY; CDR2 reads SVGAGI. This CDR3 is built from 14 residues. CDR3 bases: TGTGCCAGCAGTTACGGCCAGGGTAGTGAAAAACTGTTTTTT. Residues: CASSYGQGSEKLFF.

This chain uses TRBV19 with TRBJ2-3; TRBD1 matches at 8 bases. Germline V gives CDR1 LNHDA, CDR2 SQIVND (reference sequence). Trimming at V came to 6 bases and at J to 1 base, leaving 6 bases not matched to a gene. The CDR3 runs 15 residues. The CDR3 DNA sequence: TGTGCCAGTAGGCCCACGGGACAGGGCACAGATACGCAGTATTTT. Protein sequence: CASRPTGQGTDTQYF. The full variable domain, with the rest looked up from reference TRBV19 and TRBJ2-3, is DGGITQSPKYLFRKEGQNVTLSCEQNLNHDAMYWYRQDPGQGLRLIYYSQIVNDFQKGDIAEGYSVSREKKESFPLTVTSAQKNPTAFYLCASRPTGQGTDTQYFGPGTRLTVL.

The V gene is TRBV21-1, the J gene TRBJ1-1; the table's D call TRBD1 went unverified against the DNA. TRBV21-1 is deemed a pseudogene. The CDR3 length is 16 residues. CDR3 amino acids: CASSKTGGPAGTEAFF. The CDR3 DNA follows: TGTGCCAGCAGCAAAACAGGGGGCCCGGCCGGCACTGAAGCTTTCTTT.

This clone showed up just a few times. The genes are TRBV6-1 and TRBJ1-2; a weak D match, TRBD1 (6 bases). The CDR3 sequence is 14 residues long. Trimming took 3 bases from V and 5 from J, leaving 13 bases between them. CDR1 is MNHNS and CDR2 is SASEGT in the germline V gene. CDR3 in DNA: TGTGCCAGCAGTGAGGGGGGGGACAAGTATGGCTACACCTTC. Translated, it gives CASSEGGDKYGYTF.

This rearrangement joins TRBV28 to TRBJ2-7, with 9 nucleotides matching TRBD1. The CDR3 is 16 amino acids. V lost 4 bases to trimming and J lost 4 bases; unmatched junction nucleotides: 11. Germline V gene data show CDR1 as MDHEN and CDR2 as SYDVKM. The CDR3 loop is CASSSRRTGQGYEQYF. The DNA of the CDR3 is TGTGCCAGCAGTTCAAGAAGGACCGGACAGGGGTACGAGCAGTACTTC.

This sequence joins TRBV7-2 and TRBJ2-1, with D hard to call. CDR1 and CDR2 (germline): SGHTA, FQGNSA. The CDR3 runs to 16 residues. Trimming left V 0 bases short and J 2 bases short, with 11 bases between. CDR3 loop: CASSLASSPPYNEQFF. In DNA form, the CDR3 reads TGTGCCAGCAGCTTAGCAAGTAGCCCCCCCTACAATGAGCAGTTCTTC.